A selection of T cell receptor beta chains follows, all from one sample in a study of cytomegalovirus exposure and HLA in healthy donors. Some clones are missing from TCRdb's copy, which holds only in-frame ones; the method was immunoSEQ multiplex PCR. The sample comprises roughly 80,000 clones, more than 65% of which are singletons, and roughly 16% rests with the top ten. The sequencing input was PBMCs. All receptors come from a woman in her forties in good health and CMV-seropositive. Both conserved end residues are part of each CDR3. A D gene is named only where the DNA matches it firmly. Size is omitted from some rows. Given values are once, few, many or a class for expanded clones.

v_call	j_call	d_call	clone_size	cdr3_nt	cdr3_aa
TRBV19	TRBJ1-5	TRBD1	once	TGTGCCAGTAGGAAAACGGGACAGGGACTTTTTCAGCCCCAGCATTTT	CASRKTGQGLFQPQHF
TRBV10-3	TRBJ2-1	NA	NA	TGTGCCATCAGTGAGTCTAGCGTACAAGGTCCCTACAATGAGCAGTTCTTC	CAISESSVQGPYNEQFF
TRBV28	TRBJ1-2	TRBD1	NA	TGTGCCAGCAGTGGGGAGACAGGGTACGGTGGCTACACCTTC	CASSGETGYGGYTF
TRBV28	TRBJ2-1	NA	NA	TGTGCCAGCAGTCAGACTAGTTCAACGTACAATGAGCAGTTCTTC	CASSQTSSTYNEQFF
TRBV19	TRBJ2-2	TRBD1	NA	TGTGCCAGTAGTAAGGGACAGGTAGAAACCGGGGAGCTGTTTTTT	CASSKGQVETGELFF
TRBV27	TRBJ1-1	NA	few	TGTGCCAGCAGTTTATGGTCTCAGGGTGATACTGAAGCTTTCTTT	CASSLWSQGDTEAFF
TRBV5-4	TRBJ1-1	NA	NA	TGTGCCAGCAGCTTGGGCAGGGAGGGTACTGAAGCTTTCTTT	CASSLGREGTEAFF
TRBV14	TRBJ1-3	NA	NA	TGTGCCAGCAGCCCGGACATCTCTGGAAACACCATATATTTT	CASSPDISGNTIYF
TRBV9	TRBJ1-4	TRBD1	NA	TGTGCCAGCAGCGCGGACAGGGAAGATAATGAGAAACTGTTTTTT	CASSADREDNEKLFF
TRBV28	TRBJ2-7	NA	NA	TGTGCCAGCAGTTTATTCGGGGGAAAGGACGAGCAGTACTTC	CASSLFGGKDEQYF
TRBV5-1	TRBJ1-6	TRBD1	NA	TGCGCCAGCAGCTTGGAGACAGGGGTCGACTCACCCCTCCACTTT	CASSLETGVDSPLHF
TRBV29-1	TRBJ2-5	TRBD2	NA	TGCAGCGTTGTGGGTAGCGGGGGAATCCAAGAGACCCAGTACTTC	CSVVGSGGIQETQYF
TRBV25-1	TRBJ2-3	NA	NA	TGTGCCAGCAGTGACCCGGGACAATCAGATACGCAGTATTTT	CASSDPGQSDTQYF
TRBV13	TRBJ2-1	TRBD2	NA	TGTGCCAGCAGACATATCGGGACTAGCGGGCGCTATGAGCAGTTCTTC	CASRHIGTSGRYEQFF
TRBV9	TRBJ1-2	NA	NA	TGTGCCAGTACCGAATGGGGGGAGGGAGGCTACACCTTC	CASTEWGEGGYTF
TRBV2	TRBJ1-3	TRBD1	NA	TGTGCCAGCAGTGAGCACGGGACAGTGCTTCGCTCTGGAAACACCATATATTTT	CASSEHGTVLRSGNTIYF
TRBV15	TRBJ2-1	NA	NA	TGTGCCACCCGAGGACAGCGATACTCCTACAATGAGCAGTTCTTC	CATRGQRYSYNEQFF
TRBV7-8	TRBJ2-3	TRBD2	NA	TGTGCCAGCAGCTCTCGAGCGGGGGCTAACACAGATACGCAGTATTTT	CASSSRAGANTDTQYF